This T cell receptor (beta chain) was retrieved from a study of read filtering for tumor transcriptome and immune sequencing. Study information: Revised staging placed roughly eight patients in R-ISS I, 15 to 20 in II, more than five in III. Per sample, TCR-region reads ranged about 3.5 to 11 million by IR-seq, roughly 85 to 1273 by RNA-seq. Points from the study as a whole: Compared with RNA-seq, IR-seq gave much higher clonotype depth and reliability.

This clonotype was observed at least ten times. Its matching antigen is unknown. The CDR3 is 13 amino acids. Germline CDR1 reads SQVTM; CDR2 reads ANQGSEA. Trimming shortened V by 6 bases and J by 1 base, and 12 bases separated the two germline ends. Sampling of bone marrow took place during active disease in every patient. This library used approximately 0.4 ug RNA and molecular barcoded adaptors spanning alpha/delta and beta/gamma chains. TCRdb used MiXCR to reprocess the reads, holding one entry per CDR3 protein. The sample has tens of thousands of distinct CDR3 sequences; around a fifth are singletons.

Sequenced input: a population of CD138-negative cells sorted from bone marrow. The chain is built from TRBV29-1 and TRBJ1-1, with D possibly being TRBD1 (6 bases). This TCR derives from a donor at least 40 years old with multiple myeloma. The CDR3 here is CSVSMTGNTEAFF. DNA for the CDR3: TGCAGCGTGTCGATGACAGGGAACACTGAAGCTTTCTTT.